A selection of T cell receptor beta chains follows, all from one sample in a study of blood T cell repertoires in COVID-19. The data were produced by immunoSEQ multiplex PCR, yet TCRdb's version contains in-frame clones alone and is incomplete. Altogether about 250,000 clones are present, roughly 82% being singletons, with the ten largest covering about 4.8%. The sequenced sample was peripheral blood. All receptors derive from a woman between 65 and 79 years old with acute or convalescent COVID-19. The CDR3 runs from the conserved cysteine through the conserved F or W. The listing skips clone size in some rows; elsewhere it reads once, few, many or a size class.

TRBV2	14	NA	CASRTEFSNQPQHF
TRBV19	15	NA	CASSIWGVSNQPQHF
TRBV7-2	16	few	CASSSREMRALRGYTF
TRBV6-6	19	NA	CASSPGTGSSGGLSYEQYF
TRBV6-5	14	once	CASSYGQGSYGYTF
TRBV28	15	NA	CASSLGGVPLYEQYF
TRBV5-1	16	NA	CASSLPVTGGTGELFF
TRBV3-1/TRBV3-2	16	NA	CASSLRSGPSTDTQYF
TRBV29-1	12	NA	CSVGSGGEKLFF
TRBV11-2	13	NA	CASSPDRGYEQYF
TRBV3-1/TRBV3-2	12	NA	CASSEGSSEQYF
TRBV12-5	17	NA	CASGLTPSGGNYNEQFF
TRBV11-3	13	NA	CASSLNGEETQYF
TRBV19	14	NA	CASSPGQGVSGYTF
TRBV6-5	14	NA	CASTRQGNTGELFF
TRBV7-2	11	few	CASTRGETQYF
TRBV7-9	14	few	CASCWAATSYEQYF
TRBV5-1	16	NA	CASSLVTGGFSYEQYF
TRBV11-3	13	once	CASSWGLLNEQFF
TRBV10-3	15	NA	CAISEPQGDTREPFF
TRBV5-1	17	NA	CASSLAGDRGSNEKLFF
TRBV28	12	few	CASSSNADTQYF
TRBV9	12	NA	CASSLGAGEQFF
TRBV28	14	NA	CASSSGTPPYEQYF
TRBV5-1	14	NA	CASSSLQGPYGYTF
TRBV11-2	16	NA	CASRPPGQSGNSPLHF
TRBV5-1	16	NA	CASSLEGNRGPYGYTF